Detailed here is one T cell receptor (beta chain). Its antigen remains unidentified. Both TCR beta VDJ combination and CDR3 sequence profiling were carried out. Genomic DNA was the template for this profiling. From the reads, TCRdb called clonotypes with MiXCR, one entry per CDR3 protein. Of approximately 170,000 distinct CDR3 sequences listed, 55% to 70% are singletons. This sample stems from a study of CD8+CD57+ T cells in acquired aplastic anemia. Study results and limitations: Researchers reported that CD8+ Simpson's diversity was not significantly different in patients versus controls.

With V trimmed by 3 bases and J by 0 bases, 10 bases remained unmatched. Germline V lookup: CDR1 SGDLS, CDR2 YYNGEE. The CDR3 is made up of 19 amino acids. This TCR derives from a human donor in good health. Sequences were obtained from sorted CD4+, CD8+, or CD8+CD57+ T cells (not recorded which) from PBMCs. V usage is TRBV9 and J usage is TRBJ2-6; 9 bases align to TRBD1. This CDR3 is CASSARGQGISSGANVLTF. CDR3 DNA: TGTGCCAGCAGCGCTAGAGGACAGGGGATCAGCTCTGGGGCCAACGTCCTGACTTTC.